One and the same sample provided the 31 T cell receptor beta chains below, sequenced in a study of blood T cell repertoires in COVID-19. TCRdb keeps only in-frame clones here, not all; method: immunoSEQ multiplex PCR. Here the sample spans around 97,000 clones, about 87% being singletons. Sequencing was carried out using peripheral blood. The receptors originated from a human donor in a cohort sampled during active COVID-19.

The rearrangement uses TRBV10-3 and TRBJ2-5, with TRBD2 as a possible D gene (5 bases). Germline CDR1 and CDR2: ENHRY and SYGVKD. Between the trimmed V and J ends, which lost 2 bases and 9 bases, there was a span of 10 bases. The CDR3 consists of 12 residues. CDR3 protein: CAISETFGAQYF. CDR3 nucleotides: TGTGCCATCAGTGAGACATTCGGGGCCCAGTACTTC.

In DNA, the CDR3 is TGTGCCAGCAGTTCCCTGACTAGCGGGGTCTACAATGAGCAGTTCTTC. Translation gives CASSSLTSGVYNEQFF. The rearrangement uses TRBV28 and TRBJ2-1; TRBD2 agrees at 11 bases. Germline V CDR1 and CDR2: MDHEN, SYDVKM. The CDR3 is made up of 16 amino acids. V was pared by 4 bases and J by 3 bases, with 5 bases of the junction left unmatched.

The CDR3 bases are TGTGCCAGCAGCTTCGAGCGGGAGGGCCTCGTCGAAGATACGCAGTATTTT. Amino acid sequence: CASSFEREGLVEDTQYF. The chain couples TRBV13 to TRBJ2-3; 10 nucleotides agree with TRBD2. The CDR3 consists of 17 residues. V shed 3 bases and J 5 bases; nucleotides not matched to a gene: 11. Germline lookup yields CDR1 PRHDT and CDR2 FYEKMQ (reference sequence).

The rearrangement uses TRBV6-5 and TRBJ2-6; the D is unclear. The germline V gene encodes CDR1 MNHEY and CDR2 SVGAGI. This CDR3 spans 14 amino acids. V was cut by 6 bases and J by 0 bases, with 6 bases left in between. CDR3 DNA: TGTGCCAGCAGGTTCCACTCTGGGGCCAACGTCCTGACTTTC. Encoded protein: CASRFHSGANVLTF.

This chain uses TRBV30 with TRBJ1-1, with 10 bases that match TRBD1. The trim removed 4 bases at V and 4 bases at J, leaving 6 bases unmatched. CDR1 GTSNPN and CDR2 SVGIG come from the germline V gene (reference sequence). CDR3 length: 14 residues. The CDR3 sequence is CAWNLGQGGTEAFF. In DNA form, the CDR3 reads TGTGCCTGGAACTTAGGACAGGGGGGCACTGAAGCTTTCTTT.

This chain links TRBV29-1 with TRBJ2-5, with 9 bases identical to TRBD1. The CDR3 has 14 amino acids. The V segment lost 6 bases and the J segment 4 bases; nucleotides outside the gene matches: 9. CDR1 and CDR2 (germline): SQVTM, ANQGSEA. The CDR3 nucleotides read TGCAGCGTCGCACAGGGGGCAGGGAGAGAGACCCAGTACTTC. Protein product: CSVAQGAGRETQYF.

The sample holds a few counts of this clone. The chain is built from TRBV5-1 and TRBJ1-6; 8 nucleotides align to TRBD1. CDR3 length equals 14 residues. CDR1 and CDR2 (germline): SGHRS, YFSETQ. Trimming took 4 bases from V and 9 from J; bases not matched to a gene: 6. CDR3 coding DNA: TGCGCCAGCAGCCCTCAGGGGGCAAGTTCACCCCTCCACTTT. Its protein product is CASSPQGASSPLHF.

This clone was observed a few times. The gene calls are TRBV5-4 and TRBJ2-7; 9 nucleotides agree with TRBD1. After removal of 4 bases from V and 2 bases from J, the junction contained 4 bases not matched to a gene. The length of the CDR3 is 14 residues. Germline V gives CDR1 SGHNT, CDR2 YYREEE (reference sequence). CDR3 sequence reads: CASSTGQGPYEQYF. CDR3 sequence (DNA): TGTGCCAGCAGCACGGGACAGGGACCCTACGAGCAGTACTTC.

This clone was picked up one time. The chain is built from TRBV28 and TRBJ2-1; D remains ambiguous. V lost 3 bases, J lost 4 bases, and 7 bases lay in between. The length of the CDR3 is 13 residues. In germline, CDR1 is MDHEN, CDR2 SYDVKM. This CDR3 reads CASSFRGYNEQFF. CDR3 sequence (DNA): TGTGCCAGCAGTTTTCGCGGTTACAATGAGCAGTTCTTC.

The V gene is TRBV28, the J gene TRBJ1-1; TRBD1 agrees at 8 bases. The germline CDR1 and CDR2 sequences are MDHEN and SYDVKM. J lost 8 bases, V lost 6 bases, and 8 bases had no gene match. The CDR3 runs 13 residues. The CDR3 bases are TGTGCCAGCAGGCGACAGGGGAGCGCCGAAGCTTTCTTT. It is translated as CASRRQGSAEAFF.

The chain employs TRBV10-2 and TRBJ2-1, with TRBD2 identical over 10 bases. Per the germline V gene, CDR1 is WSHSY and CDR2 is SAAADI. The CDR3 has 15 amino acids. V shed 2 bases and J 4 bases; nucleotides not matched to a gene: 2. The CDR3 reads CASSETSGVYNEQFF. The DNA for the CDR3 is TGCGCCAGCAGTGAGACTAGCGGGGTGTACAATGAGCAGTTCTTC.

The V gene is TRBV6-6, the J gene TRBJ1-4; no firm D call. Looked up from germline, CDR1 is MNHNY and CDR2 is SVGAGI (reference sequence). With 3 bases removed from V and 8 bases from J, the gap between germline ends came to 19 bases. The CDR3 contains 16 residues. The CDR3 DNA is TGTGCCAGCAGTTATAATTCCCGGGCCGGGGAAGAAAAACTGTTTTTT. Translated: CASSYNSRAGEEKLFF.

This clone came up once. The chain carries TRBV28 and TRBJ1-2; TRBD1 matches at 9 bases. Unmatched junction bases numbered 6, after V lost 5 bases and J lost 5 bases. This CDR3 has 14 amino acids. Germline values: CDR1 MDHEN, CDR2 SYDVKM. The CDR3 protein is CASSQGTGKYGYTF. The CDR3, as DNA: TGTGCCAGCAGTCAAGGGACAGGGAAATATGGCTACACCTTC.

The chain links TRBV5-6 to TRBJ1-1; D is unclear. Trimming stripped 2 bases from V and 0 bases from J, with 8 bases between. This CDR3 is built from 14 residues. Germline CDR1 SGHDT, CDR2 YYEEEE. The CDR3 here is CASSFYGVNTEAFF. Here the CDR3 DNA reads TGTGCCAGCAGCTTTTACGGAGTGAACACTGAAGCTTTCTTT.

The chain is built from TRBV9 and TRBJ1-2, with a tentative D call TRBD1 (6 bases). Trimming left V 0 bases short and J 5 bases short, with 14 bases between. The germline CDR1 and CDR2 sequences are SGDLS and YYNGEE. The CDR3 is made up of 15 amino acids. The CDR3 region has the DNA TGTGCCAGCAGCGTAGATCGTACAGGGAAGTATGGCTACACCTTC. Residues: CASSVDRTGKYGYTF.

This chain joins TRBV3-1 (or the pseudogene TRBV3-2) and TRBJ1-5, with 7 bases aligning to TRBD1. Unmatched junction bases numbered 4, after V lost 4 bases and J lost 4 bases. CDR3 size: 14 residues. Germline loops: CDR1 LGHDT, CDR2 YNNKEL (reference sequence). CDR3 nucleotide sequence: TGTGCCAGCAGCCGGGGACAGCAAAATCAGCCCCAGCATTTT. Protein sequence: CASSRGQQNQPQHF.

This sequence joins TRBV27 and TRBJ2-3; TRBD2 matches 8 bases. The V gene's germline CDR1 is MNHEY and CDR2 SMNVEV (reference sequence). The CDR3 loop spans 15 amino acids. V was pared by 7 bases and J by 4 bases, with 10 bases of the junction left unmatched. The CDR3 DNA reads TGTGCCAGCAACCCCAGCGGGAGATTCGCAGATACGCAGTATTTT. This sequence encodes CASNPSGRFADTQYF.

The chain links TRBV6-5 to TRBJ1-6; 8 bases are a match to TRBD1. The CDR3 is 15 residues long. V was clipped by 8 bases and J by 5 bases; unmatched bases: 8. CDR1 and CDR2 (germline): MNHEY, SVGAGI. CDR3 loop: CASDIGQGNNSPLHF. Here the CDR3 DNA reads TGTGCCAGCGACATAGGACAGGGCAATAATTCACCCCTCCACTTT.

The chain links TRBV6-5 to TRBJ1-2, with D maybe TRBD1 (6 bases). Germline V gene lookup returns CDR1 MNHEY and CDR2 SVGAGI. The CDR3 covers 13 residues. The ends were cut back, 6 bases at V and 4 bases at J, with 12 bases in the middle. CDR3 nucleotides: TGTGCCAGCAGCCAGGGGCCGAGCTATGGCTACACCTTC. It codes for CASSQGPSYGYTF.

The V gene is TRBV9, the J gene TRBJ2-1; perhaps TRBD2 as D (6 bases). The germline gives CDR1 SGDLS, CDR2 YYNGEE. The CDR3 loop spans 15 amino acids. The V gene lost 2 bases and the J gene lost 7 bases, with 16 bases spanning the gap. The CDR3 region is CASSVQAGAGNEQFF. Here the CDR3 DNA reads TGTGCCAGCAGCGTTCAAGCGGGTGCGGGTAATGAGCAGTTCTTC.

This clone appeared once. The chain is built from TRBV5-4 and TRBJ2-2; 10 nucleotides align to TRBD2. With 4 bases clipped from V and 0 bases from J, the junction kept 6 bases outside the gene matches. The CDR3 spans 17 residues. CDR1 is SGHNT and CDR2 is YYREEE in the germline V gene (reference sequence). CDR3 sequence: CASSNQGLAANTGELFF. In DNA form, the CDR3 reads TGTGCCAGCAGCAATCAAGGACTAGCGGCGAACACCGGGGAGCTGTTTTTT.

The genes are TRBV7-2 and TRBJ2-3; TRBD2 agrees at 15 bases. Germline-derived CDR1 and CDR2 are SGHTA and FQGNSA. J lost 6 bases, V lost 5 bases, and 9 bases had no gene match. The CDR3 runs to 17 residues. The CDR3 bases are TGTGCCAGCAGCCCGCCGGGACTAGCGGGAGGCCGGGATACGCAGTATTTT. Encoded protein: CASSPPGLAGGRDTQYF.

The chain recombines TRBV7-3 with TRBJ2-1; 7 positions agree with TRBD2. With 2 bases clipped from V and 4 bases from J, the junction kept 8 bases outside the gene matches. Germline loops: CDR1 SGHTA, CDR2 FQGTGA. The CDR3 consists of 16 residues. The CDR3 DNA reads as TGTGCCAGCAGCTTACGGGGCGGGAGAGATTACAATGAGCAGTTCTTC. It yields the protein CASSLRGGRDYNEQFF. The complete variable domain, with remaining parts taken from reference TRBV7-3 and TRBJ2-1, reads GAGVSQTPSNKVTEKGKYVELRCDPISGHTALYWYRQSLGQGPEFLIYFQGTGAADDSGLPNDRFFAVRPEGSVSTLKIQRTERGDSAVYLCASSLRGGRDYNEQFFGPGTRLTVL.

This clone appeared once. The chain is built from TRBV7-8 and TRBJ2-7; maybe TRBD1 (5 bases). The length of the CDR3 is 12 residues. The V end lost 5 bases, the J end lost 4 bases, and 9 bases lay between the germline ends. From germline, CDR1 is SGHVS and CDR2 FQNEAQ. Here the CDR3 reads CASSPGPYEQYF. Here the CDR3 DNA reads TGTGCCAGCAGCCCAGGGCCTTACGAGCAGTACTTC. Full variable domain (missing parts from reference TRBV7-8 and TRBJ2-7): GAGVSQSPRYKVAKRGQDVALRCDPISGHVSLFWYQQALGQGPEFLTYFQNEAQLDKSGLPSDRFFAERPEGSVSTLKIQRTQQEDSAVYLCASSPGPYEQYFGPGTRLTVT.

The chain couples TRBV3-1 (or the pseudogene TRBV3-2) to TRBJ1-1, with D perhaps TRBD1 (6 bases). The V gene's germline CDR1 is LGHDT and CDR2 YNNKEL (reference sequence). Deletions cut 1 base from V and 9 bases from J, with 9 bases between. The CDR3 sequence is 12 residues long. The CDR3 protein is CASSQGQVQAFF. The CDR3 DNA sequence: TGTGCCAGCAGCCAAGGACAGGTTCAAGCTTTCTTT.

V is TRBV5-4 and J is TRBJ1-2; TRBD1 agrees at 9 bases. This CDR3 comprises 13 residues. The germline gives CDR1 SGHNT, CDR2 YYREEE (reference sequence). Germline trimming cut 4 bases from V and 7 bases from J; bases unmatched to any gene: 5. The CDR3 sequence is CASSRDRVAGYTF. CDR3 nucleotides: TGTGCCAGCAGCCGGGACAGGGTAGCTGGCTACACCTTC.

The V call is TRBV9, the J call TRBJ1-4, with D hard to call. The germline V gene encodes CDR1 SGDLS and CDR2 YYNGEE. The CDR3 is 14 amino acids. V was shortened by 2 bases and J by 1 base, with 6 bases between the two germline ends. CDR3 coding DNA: TGTGCCAGCAGCGTGGAGGGAACTAATGAAAAACTGTTTTTT. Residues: CASSVEGTNEKLFF. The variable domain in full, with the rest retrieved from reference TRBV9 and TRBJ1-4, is DSGVTQTPKHLITATGQRVTLRCSPRSGDLSVYWYQQSLDQGLQFLIQYYNGEERAKGNILERFSAQQFPDLHSELNLSSLELGDSALYFCASSVEGTNEKLFFGSGTQLSVL.

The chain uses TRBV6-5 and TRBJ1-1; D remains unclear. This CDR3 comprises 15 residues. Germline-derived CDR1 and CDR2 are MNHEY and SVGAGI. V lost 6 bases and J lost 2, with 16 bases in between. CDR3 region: CASRFEEVLNTEAFF. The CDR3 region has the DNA TGTGCCAGCAGGTTCGAGGAAGTTCTAAACACTGAAGCTTTCTTT.

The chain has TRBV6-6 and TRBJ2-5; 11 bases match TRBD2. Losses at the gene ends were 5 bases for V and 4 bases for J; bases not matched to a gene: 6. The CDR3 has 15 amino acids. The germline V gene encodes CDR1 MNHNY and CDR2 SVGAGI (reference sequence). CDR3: CASSPSLAGAETQYF. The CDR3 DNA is TGTGCCAGCAGTCCTTCACTAGCGGGAGCAGAGACCCAGTACTTC.

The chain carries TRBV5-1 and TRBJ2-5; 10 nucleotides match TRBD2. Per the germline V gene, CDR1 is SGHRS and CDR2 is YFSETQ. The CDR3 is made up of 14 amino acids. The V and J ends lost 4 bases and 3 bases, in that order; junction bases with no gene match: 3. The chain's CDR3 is CASSHTSGEETQYF. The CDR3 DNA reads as TGCGCCAGCAGCCACACTAGCGGGGAAGAGACCCAGTACTTC.

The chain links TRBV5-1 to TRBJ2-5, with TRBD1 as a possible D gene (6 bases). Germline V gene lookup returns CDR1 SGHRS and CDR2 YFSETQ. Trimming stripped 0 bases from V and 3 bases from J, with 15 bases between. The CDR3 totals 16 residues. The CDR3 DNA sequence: TGCGCCAGCAGCTTGGAAGATCGCGCAGGGGAAGAGACCCAGTACTTC. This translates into CASSLEDRAGEETQYF.